This TCR beta chain was obtained from a study of cytomegalovirus exposure and HLA in healthy donors. The PCR contained 60 Vbeta and 13 Jbeta primers. Only in-frame clones appear in the TCRdb table, and some are missing; sequencing was by immunoSEQ multiplex PCR. The sample yields about 220,000 clones, around 76% seen once. Germline loops: CDR1 MNHEY, CDR2 SVGAGI. The CDR3 spans 14 residues. V was trimmed by 5 bases and J by 6 bases, leaving 16 bases between them. Material for sequencing was PBMCs. This sequence was found in a man between 18 and 35 years old in good health and CMV-seronegative. The chain carries TRBV6-5 and TRBJ1-1, with D unresolved. CDR3 amino acids: CASSPRSSSAEAFF. CDR3 in DNA: TGTGCCAGCAGTCCTAGAAGCTCGAGCGCTGAAGCTTTCTTT.